One sample yielded the 2 T cell receptor beta chains listed below, sequenced in a study of metastatic and nonmetastatic thyroid tumors. TCRdb reprocessed the PCR reads using MiXCR. The repertoire has 14,000 or so clones, about 22% of them found once; the top ten carry less than 9.5%. None of the patients had undergone any treatment ahead of thyroid surgery. Sequenced material: blood. These receptors all come from a female donor with papillary thyroid cancer or a benign thyroid nodule (not recorded which). Some clones in this sample may be carry-over from other donors' samples.

By sample share, this clone is medium-sized. This sequence joins TRBV5-1 and TRBJ1-2, with TRBD1 matching 7 bases. The CDR3 has 15 residues. The V gene's germline CDR1 is SGHRS and CDR2 YFSETQ. V shed 3 bases and J 4 bases; nucleotides not matched to a gene: 9. The CDR3 nucleotides read TGCGCCAGCAGCTCAGACCTCGGGACAGTCTATGGCTACACCTTC. This sequence encodes CASSSDLGTVYGYTF.

The V gene is TRBV6-1, the J gene TRBJ2-7, with 8 bases aligning to TRBD1. CDR3 length: 14 amino acids. The V gene's germline CDR1 is MNHNS and CDR2 SASEGT. J gave up 0 bases and V 6 bases, and 4 bases lay outside the gene matches. This chain's CDR3 is CASRATGGSYEQYF. Here the CDR3 DNA reads TGTGCCAGCAGGGCAACAGGGGGCTCCTACGAGCAGTACTTC.